This entry lists 8 T cell receptor beta chains sequenced from one sample in a study of shared clonotypes between healthy human individuals. Terminally differentiated effector memory CD45RA+ cells were left out of the naive CD8 fraction, which was CD45RO-negative and positively selected for CCR7. Data came from immunoSEQ multiplex PCR; TCRdb stores just in-frame clones and leaves some out. The sample holds about 2 million clones, approximately 94% seen once. The sequencing sample was made of naive CD8+ T cells sorted from blood. The receptors stem from a man aged 18 to 30 in good health.

V usage is TRBV5-1 and J usage is TRBJ1-6, with D perhaps matching TRBD1 (5 bases). V was pared by 3 bases and J by 6 bases, with 7 bases between. In germline, CDR1 is SGHRS, CDR2 YFSETQ. The CDR3 spans 13 residues. CDR3 protein: CASSWDGNSPLHF. The CDR3 DNA is TGCGCCAGCAGCTGGGACGGTAATTCACCCCTCCACTTT.

This clone is a singleton in its sample. The chain joins TRBV2 to TRBJ2-7; the D gene is possibly TRBD1 (6 bases). This CDR3 is built from 13 residues. The germline V gene encodes CDR1 SNHLY and CDR2 FYNNEI. Trimming shortened V by 4 bases and J by 3 bases, and 10 bases separated the two germline ends. The CDR3 coding sequence is TGTGCCAGCAGTGGAAAACAGGGCTACGAGCAGTACTTC. Translated: CASSGKQGYEQYF.

The chain has TRBV4-3 and TRBJ2-7; TRBD1 matches 8 bases. Germline lookup yields CDR1 LGHNA and CDR2 YSLEER. V gave up 5 bases and J gave up 1 base; unmatched junction bases: 4. The CDR3 covers 14 residues. CDR3 sequence reads: CASSFNRGSYEQYF. The CDR3 bases are TGCGCCAGCAGCTTTAACAGGGGGTCCTACGAGCAGTACTTC.

The J gene is TRBJ2-1, the V gene TRBV9; D is uncertain. Germline V gene data show CDR1 as SGDLS and CDR2 as YYNGEE. Trimming cost V 1 base and J 5 bases, with 7 bases left between them. The CDR3 totals 13 residues. This chain's CDR3 is CASSVYSHNEQFF. The CDR3 DNA follows: TGTGCCAGCAGCGTATATTCCCACAATGAGCAGTTCTTC. Supplemented by reference TRBV9 and TRBJ2-1, the full variable domain reads DSGVTQTPKHLITATGQRVTLRCSPRSGDLSVYWYQQSLDQGLQFLIQYYNGEERAKGNILERFSAQQFPDLHSELNLSSLELGDSALYFCASSVYSHNEQFFGPGTRLTVL.

This chain connects TRBV13 to TRBJ1-1; TRBD1 might be the D (6 bases). Between the trimmed V and J ends, which lost 5 bases and 11 bases, there was a span of 18 bases. Looked up from germline, CDR1 is PRHDT and CDR2 is FYEKMQ (reference sequence). The CDR3 has 13 amino acids. The CDR3 DNA reads TGTGCCAGCAGCAACAGGGTTTCCCTCGATGCTTTCTTT. Its protein is CASSNRVSLDAFF. The entire variable domain, with the rest obtained from reference TRBV13 and TRBJ1-1, is as follows: AAGVIQSPRHLIKEKRETATLKCYPIPRHDTVYWYQQGPGQDPQFLISFYEKMQSDKGSIPDRFSAQQFSDYHSELNMSSLELGDSALYFCASSNRVSLDAFFGQGTRLTVV.

As concerns this clone: Other DNA sequences in the same sample also yield this CDR3. This rearrangement joins TRBV4-1 to TRBJ1-6; D remains ambiguous. Germline V gene lookup returns CDR1 MGHRA and CDR2 YSYEKL. The CDR3 covers 13 residues. V was pared by 0 bases and J by 7 bases, with 4 bases between. The CDR3 bases are TGCGCCAGCAGCCAAGATCCCAATTCACCCCTCCACTTT. It specifies CASSQDPNSPLHF.

The chain combines TRBV2 with TRBJ1-4; D gene unclear. The CDR3 is 17 amino acids. V was clipped by 2 bases and J by 2 bases, with 15 bases between them. Germline assignment: CDR1 SNHLY and CDR2 FYNNEI. The CDR3 region has the DNA TGTGCCAGCAGTGAACGGGCCCGGGGAGGGACTAATGAAAAACTGTTTTTT. Amino acids: CASSERARGGTNEKLFF.

This chain connects TRBV29-1 to TRBJ1-1; no firm D call. Trimming took 7 bases from V and 0 from J, leaving 12 bases between them. This CDR3 has 13 residues. Germline V gene lookup returns CDR1 SQVTM and CDR2 ANQGSEA. CDR3 protein: CSGHRAVNTEAFF. CDR3 nucleotide sequence: TGCAGCGGGCACCGGGCCGTGAACACTGAAGCTTTCTTT.